The present T cell receptor beta chain was sequenced within a study of identical twins (dated by TCRdb to 2016 to 2017). In terms of the full investigation: TCR alpha and beta repertoires from monozygotic twins, unrelated adults of various ages and cord blood were deep-sequenced to test whether fetal clonotypes persist. To rule out contamination, the twin experiments were replicated at different times with different library preparation protocols.

Every donor in the study was a healthy Caucasian. The study also sequenced three unrelated non-twin adults: a male aged 18 to 30, a male aged 50 to 59 and a female aged 50 to 59. Miltenyi CD45RO+ enrichment and human naive T-cell isolation kits were used to isolate memory (CD45RO+) and naive T cells from PBMC. Preparation of the library involved 5' RACE. Sequencing was performed on an Illumina HiSeq 2000. A universal primer binding site was introduced by template switching, and a unique molecular identifier was present in the final cDNA, enabling accurate counting of TCR cDNA molecules. Specific primers in the conserved constant-segment region were used to synthesize first-strand cDNA for TCR alpha and beta chains. To control for contamination, each cDNA library was double barcoded with a SMART-Mk sample barcode plus Illumina barcodes. TruSeq adapter sequences, together with Illumina sample barcodes, were added in two successive PCR steps. The TCR alpha and beta cDNA libraries were sequenced on the Illumina HiSeq platform using custom primers. Per the source publication's procedure: Unique molecular identifiers were extracted from raw reads with MiGEC, and CDR3 positions were determined with MiXCR. Recombination models were inferred per individual with the repgenHMM and IGoR tools using an EM algorithm. Shared clonotypes were analyzed with the tcR package in R, and sharing was normalized by the product of cloneset sizes. To study raw recombination free of thymic and clonal selection effects, out-of-frame nonproductive sequences were analyzed. The raw public data were reprocessed by TCRdb itself: fastp quality trimming at Q25, MiXCR clonotype calling, in-frame beta chains only. Each record represents a unique CDR3 protein, reported with the most common genes and DNA among its rows. The V and J calls, along with clone size, are taken from TCRdb and not from the paper's own processing. This sample has hundreds of thousands of distinct CDR3 sequences in its table, and 6% to 6.5% of those were observed once. About 2% of the sample comes from the top ten.

The CDR3 measures 17 amino acids from cysteine to phenylalanine. Kept here is only the CDR3 DNA, which spans 51 bases and is read in frame from base 1. V ends up 0 bases short and J 4 bases short, with an unmatched junction base count of 5. Taken from the germline V gene, the CDR1 and CDR2 loops are MNHEY and SVGEGT. This clonotype has ten or more counts. The clone's antigen remains unknown. The sample holds no much larger clone one base away, and base qualities are not on file. The research as a whole found: Fewer insertions were carried by abundant cord blood beta clonotypes; a weaker similar trend was observed in young adult naive repertoires, while no such trend was observed in memory repertoires. Because the same donors could not be followed over many years, the conclusions depended on cross-sectional statistical analysis. Invariant T cells such as MAIT and iNKT could partly confound zero-insertion analyses, although diverse VJ usage argued against such confounding for most clonotypes. Out-of-frame TCR alpha sequences shared between twins showed an excess of low generation-probability sequences compared with coincidental sharing between unrelated individuals. Excess twin sharing in beta out-of-frame sequences was weaker because fewer shared sequences lowered the signal-to-noise ratio. Out-of-frame TCR alpha sharing in monozygotic twins was systematically underestimated by recombination models, whereas sharing between unrelated individuals was in agreement with the recombination models.

The rearranged chain carries TRBV6-2 or TRBV6-3 and TRBJ2-1, with 11 central nucleotides matching TRBD2. The receptor comes from a man younger than 35 in good health. Sequencing was carried out using naive T cells sorted from blood. The sample's cell subset or site label is to be understood as: cells isolated with a human naive T-cell isolation kit. In nucleotide form, the sequence is TGTGCCAGCAGTTACTCGATAGCGGGAGGGAAATACAATGAGCAGTTCTTC. The translation is CASSYSIAGGKYNEQFF.